This T cell receptor beta chain was sequenced during a study of blood T cell repertoires in COVID-19. On the study more broadly: There were acute and convalescent COVID-19 samples, and they came from the United States, Italy and Spain.

Methods used by the authors: Reference gene primer amplification in the assay estimated nucleated cell counts. Libraries were prepared by immunoSEQ multiplex PCR; TCRdb keeps only in-frame clonotypes and omits some of them. The V and J calls and clone size come from that table; D and trimming were worked out from the DNA. This table has 55,000 to 80,000 clones, about 86% appearing once. This clone was detected a few times. CDR3 length equals 15 residues. Germline V gene data show CDR1 as SEHNR and CDR2 as FQNEAQ (reference sequence). The V and J ends lost 1 base and 7 bases respectively, with 13 bases between them.

The chain links TRBV7-9 to TRBJ1-4; D is uncertain. The TCR sequence derives from a human donor in a cohort sampled during active COVID-19. Sequenced material: peripheral blood. CDR3 in DNA: TGTGCCAGCAGCTTAGACGGGAGGGCCAGTGAAAAACTGTTTTTT. Translation gives CASSLDGRASEKLFF.